One sample yielded the 20 T cell receptor beta chains listed below, sequenced in a study of blood T cell repertoires in COVID-19. Method: immunoSEQ multiplex PCR; TCRdb's copy keeps in-frame clones and lacks some. The repertoire holds roughly 160,000 clones, with about 80% as singletons. The specimen sequenced was PBMCs or T cells enriched from blood (not recorded which). These receptors came from an older woman who had recovered from COVID-19.

The chain employs TRBV18 and TRBJ1-6, with 9 bases matching TRBD1. Germline V gene sequence: CDR1 KGHSH, CDR2 LQKENI. This CDR3 is 16 amino acids long. V was clipped by 3 bases and J by 6 bases; unmatched bases: 6. CDR3 amino acids: CASSPRQGELNSPLHF. DNA of the CDR3: TGTGCCAGCTCACCGCGACAGGGGGAACTTAATTCACCCCTCCACTTT.

J is TRBJ2-1 and V is TRBV19; TRBD2 matches at 9 bases. The CDR3 sequence is 14 residues long. V lost 5 bases, J lost 7 bases, and 6 bases stayed unmatched. Germline V gene sequence: CDR1 LNHDA, CDR2 SQIVND (reference sequence). The CDR3 DNA reads TGTGCCAGTAGTTTCGGCGGGGGGGCAAATGAGCAGTTCTTC. Amino acids: CASSFGGGANEQFF.

V is TRBV10-3 and J is TRBJ2-6; possible D gene TRBD1, 6 bases. The V end was cut by 6 bases, the J end by 0 bases, with 6 bases between. The CDR3 consists of 14 residues. Germline V gene data show CDR1 as ENHRY and CDR2 as SYGVKD. CDR3 coding DNA: TGTGCCATCAGGGACAGCTCTGGGGCCAACGTCCTGACTTTC. Its translation: CAIRDSSGANVLTF.

The chain joins TRBV5-4 to TRBJ2-5, with TRBD2 matching 9 bases. The germline V gene has CDR1 SGHNT and CDR2 YYREEE (reference sequence). V shed 2 bases, J shed 5 bases, and the junction held 7 bases outside the gene matches. The CDR3 is 15 residues long. CDR3 sequence: CASSFAGGGPETQYF. The CDR3 DNA sequence: TGTGCCAGCAGCTTTGCGGGGGGGGGCCCGGAGACCCAGTACTTC.

There are a few counts of this clone. The J gene is TRBJ2-7, the V gene TRBV6-2 or TRBV6-3; D remains ambiguous. The CDR3 is 12 amino acids. Trimming removed 5 bases at V and 7 bases at J, with 12 bases between. From germline, CDR1 is MNHEY and CDR2 SVGEGT. The CDR3 region is CASSTGSGEQYF. The DNA of the CDR3 is TGTGCCAGCAGTACGGGTTCTGGGGAGCAGTACTTC.

The gene calls are TRBV5-4 and TRBJ1-2; a weak D match, TRBD1 (5 bases). This CDR3 contains 16 residues. V gave up 0 bases and J gave up 4 bases, with 16 bases separating them. Germline V gives CDR1 SGHNT, CDR2 YYREEE (reference sequence). CDR3 in DNA: TGTGCCAGCAGCTTGGGGCATTTACAGGAACGCTATGGCTACACCTTC. Encoded protein: CASSLGHLQERYGYTF.

This chain connects TRBV5-1 to TRBJ1-5, with unresolved D. The germline gives CDR1 SGHRS, CDR2 YFSETQ. Trimming took 4 bases from V and 0 from J, leaving 8 bases between them. The CDR3 runs 14 residues. CDR3 protein: CASSRDGSNQPQHF. The CDR3 nucleotides read TGCGCCAGCAGCCGGGATGGTAGCAATCAGCCCCAGCATTTT. The full variable domain, completed using reference TRBV5-1 and TRBJ1-5, is KAGVTQTPRYLIKTRGQQVTLSCSPISGHRSVSWYQQTPGQGLQFLFEYFSETQRNKGNFPGRFSGRQFSNSRSEMNVSTLELGDSALYLCASSRDGSNQPQHFGDGTRLSIL.

J is TRBJ2-1 and V is TRBV5-6; 7 bases map to TRBD1. J gave up 0 bases and V 6 bases, and 12 bases lay outside the gene matches. The germline gives CDR1 SGHDT, CDR2 YYEEEE. The CDR3 loop spans 17 amino acids. The CDR3 reads CASTSEAGGLSYNEQFF. CDR3 nucleotides: TGTGCCAGCACCTCTGAAGCAGGGGGTCTCTCCTACAATGAGCAGTTCTTC.

The chain joins TRBV7-9 to TRBJ1-6; D gene uncertain. There are 17 residues in the CDR3. CDR1 and CDR2 from the germline V gene are SEHNR and FQNEAQ (reference sequence). Trimming shortened V by 5 bases and J by 0 bases, and 14 bases separated the two germline ends. CDR3 amino acids: CASSPGKRGSYNSPLHF. CDR3 nucleotide sequence: TGTGCCAGCAGCCCTGGGAAACGGGGCTCCTATAATTCACCCCTCCACTTT.

This clone was picked up a small number of times. This chain uses TRBV3-1 (or the pseudogene TRBV3-2) with TRBJ2-3; 10 positions agree with TRBD2. Germline assignment: CDR1 LGHDT and CDR2 YNNKEL (reference sequence). The CDR3 spans 16 residues. The V and J ends lost 3 bases and 2 bases, in that order; junction bases with no gene match: 5. DNA of the CDR3: TGTGCCAGCAGCCAGGGGACTAGCGCTTACACAGATACGCAGTATTTT. This translates into CASSQGTSAYTDTQYF.

This chain joins TRBV2 and TRBJ2-3; 7 bases align to TRBD1. Germline V gene sequence: CDR1 SNHLY, CDR2 FYNNEI. This CDR3 comprises 14 residues. V lost 8 bases to trimming and J lost 2 bases; unmatched junction nucleotides: 7. CDR3 region: CASGGQGVTDTQYF. The DNA for the CDR3 is TGTGCCAGCGGTGGGCAGGGGGTCACAGATACGCAGTATTTT.

This clone has more than one count but fewer than ten. The rearrangement uses TRBV9 and TRBJ1-2, with a tentative D call TRBD1 (5 bases). V was pared by 3 bases and J by 1 base, with 13 bases between. CDR1 and CDR2 (germline): SGDLS, YYNGEE. The CDR3 sequence is 15 residues long. CDR3 sequence: CASSDGDGGNYGYTF. CDR3 in DNA: TGTGCCAGCAGCGATGGGGACGGGGGTAACTATGGCTACACCTTC.

The chain uses TRBV24-1 and TRBJ2-2, with 12 bases matching TRBD2. Trimming cost V 10 bases and J 6 bases; bases outside gene matches: 5. The CDR3 loop spans 14 amino acids. Germline CDR1 reads KGHDR; CDR2 reads SFDVKD. The CDR3 protein is CATTRLAGAGELFF. CDR3 bases: TGTGCCACGACTAGACTAGCGGGGGCCGGGGAGCTGTTTTTT.

V is TRBV20-1 and J is TRBJ1-2; D possibly corresponds to TRBD1 (5 bases). V lost 0 bases, J lost 8 bases, and 7 bases lay in between. This CDR3 is 11 amino acids long. The V gene's germline CDR1 is DFQATT and CDR2 SNEGSKA (reference sequence). The DNA for the CDR3 is TGCAGTGCTAGAGATAGGGGAGGCTACACCTTC. This sequence encodes CSARDRGGYTF.

The V gene is TRBV3-1 (or the pseudogene TRBV3-2), the J gene TRBJ1-1; possibly TRBD1 for D (6 bases). V lost 2 bases to trimming and J lost 5 bases, with 12 bases between them. CDR1 is LGHDT, CDR2 YNNKEL, per germline (reference sequence). The CDR3 extends over 14 amino acids. Here the CDR3 reads CASSQWGRGTEAFF. CDR3 coding DNA: TGTGCCAGCAGCCAATGGGGGCGCGGGACTGAAGCTTTCTTT.

DNA of the CDR3: TGTGCCAGCAGTGCCAGGGGAAGTCAGCCCCAGCATTTT. It is translated as CASSARGSQPQHF. V gene TRBV2 combines with J gene TRBJ1-5, with D possibly being TRBD1 (6 bases). There are 13 residues in the CDR3. V was cut by 4 bases and J by 6 bases, with 10 bases left in between. From germline, CDR1 is SNHLY and CDR2 FYNNEI.

The rearrangement links TRBV5-1 to TRBJ1-1; 8 nucleotides line up with TRBD1. This CDR3 region has 14 residues. J was trimmed by 4 bases and V by 4 bases; bases with no gene match: 6. The germline V gene encodes CDR1 SGHRS and CDR2 YFSETQ. CDR3 DNA: TGCGCCAGCAGCCTACCGGACAGGGTCACTGAAGCTTTCTTT. Its translation: CASSLPDRVTEAFF.

The rearrangement uses TRBV7-6 and TRBJ1-1; the D is unclear. Germline-derived CDR1 and CDR2 are SGHVS and FNYEAQ. The CDR3 spans 15 residues. Trimming pared 1 base from V and 5 bases from J, leaving 14 bases between. The CDR3 DNA reads TGTGCCAGCAGCTTAGGGGAGGGCCAAGGGACTGAAGCTTTCTTT. This sequence encodes CASSLGEGQGTEAFF.

This clone is a singleton in its sample. The rearrangement uses TRBV27 and TRBJ1-2; tentatively, D is TRBD1 (5 bases). The V and J ends lost 5 bases and 7 bases respectively, with 14 bases between them. The length of the CDR3 is 13 residues. Germline lookup yields CDR1 MNHEY and CDR2 SMNVEV (reference sequence). CDR3 region: CASSPPSGGGYTF. The CDR3 DNA reads as TGTGCCAGCAGTCCCCCATCGGGGGGTGGCTACACCTTC.

The gene calls are TRBV3-1 (or the pseudogene TRBV3-2) and TRBJ2-1, with 11 bases that match TRBD2. Germline V gene sequence: CDR1 LGHDT, CDR2 YNNKEL (reference sequence). Losses at the gene ends were 4 bases for V and 3 bases for J; bases not matched to a gene: 2. CDR3 length: 15 residues. CDR3 nucleotides: TGTGCCAGCAGCCCCACTAGCGGGGGCTACAATGAGCAGTTCTTC. This translates into CASSPTSGGYNEQFF.